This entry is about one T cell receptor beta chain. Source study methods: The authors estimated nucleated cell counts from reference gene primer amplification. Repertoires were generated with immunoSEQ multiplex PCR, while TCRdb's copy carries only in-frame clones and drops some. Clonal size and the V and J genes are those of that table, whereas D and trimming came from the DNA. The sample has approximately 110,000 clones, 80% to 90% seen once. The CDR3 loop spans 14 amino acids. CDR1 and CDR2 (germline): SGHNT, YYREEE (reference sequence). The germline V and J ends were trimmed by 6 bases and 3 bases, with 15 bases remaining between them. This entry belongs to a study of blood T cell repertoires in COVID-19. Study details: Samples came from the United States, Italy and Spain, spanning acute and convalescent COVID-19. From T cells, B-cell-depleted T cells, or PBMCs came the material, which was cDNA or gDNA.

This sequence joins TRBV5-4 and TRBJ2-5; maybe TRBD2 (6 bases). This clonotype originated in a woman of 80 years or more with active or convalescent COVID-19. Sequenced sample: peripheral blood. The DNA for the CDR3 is TGTGCCAGCACATCACCTGGGGGGAAAGAGACCCAGTACTTC. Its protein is CASTSPGGKETQYF.